Shown below are 10 T cell receptor beta chains from a single sample sequenced in a study of T cells after yellow fever vaccination. MiXCR was run by TCRdb on the 5' RACE reads, yielding one entry per CDR3 protein. This sample has approximately 510,000 distinct CDR3 sequences, with 21% found just once. The sample in question was PBMCs, obtained approximately 22 days after the first yellow fever vaccination. The source of these receptors is a man aged 18 to 29 who received the YFV17D yellow fever vaccine.

V and J are TRBV3-1 and TRBJ2-7; D possibly corresponds to TRBD1 (6 bases). Trimming removed 1 base from V and 0 bases from J, with 13 bases in between. Germline CDR1 is LGHDT and CDR2 is YNNKEL (reference sequence). CDR3 length: 16 residues. CDR3 in amino acids: CASSQGYRDPSYEQYV. The CDR3 region has the DNA TGTGCCAGCAGCCAAGGGTACAGGGATCCCTCCTACGAGCAGTACGTC.

V is TRBV5-1 and J is TRBJ2-1; 10 bases are a match to TRBD1. V lost 5 bases and J lost 9; bases outside the gene matches: 11. The V gene's germline CDR1 is SGHRS and CDR2 YFSETQ. This CDR3 is 15 amino acids long. The CDR3: CASRPIPGQGFEQFF. In DNA, the CDR3 is TGCGCCAGCAGACCGATACCGGGACAGGGGTTTGAGCAGTTCTTC.

The genes are TRBV10-1 and TRBJ1-1; possibly TRBD1 for D (5 bases). CDR3 length equals 14 residues. CDR1 is WNHNN and CDR2 is SYGVQD in the germline V gene (reference sequence). V was trimmed by 9 bases and J by 4 bases, leaving 18 bases between them. In nucleotides, the CDR3 is TGCGCCAGACGGAGGGCCAGGGAGCCCACTGAAGCTTTCTTT. Its translation: CARRRAREPTEAFF.

The V call is TRBV7-9, the J call TRBJ2-1; a weak D match, TRBD1 (6 bases). V was pared by 5 bases and J by 0 bases, with 11 bases between. This CDR3 region has 15 residues. Per germline, CDR1 SEHNR and CDR2 FQNEAQ (reference sequence). The CDR3 protein is CASSGYRDSYNEQFF. CDR3 DNA: TGTGCCAGCAGCGGATACAGGGACTCCTACAATGAGCAGTTCTTC. Based on the CDR3 plus reference TRBV7-9 and TRBJ2-1, the full variable domain is DTGVSQNPRHKITKRGQNVTFRCDPISEHNRLYWYRQTLGQGPEFLTYFQNEAQLEKSRLLSDRFSAERPKGSFSTLEIQRTEQGDSAMYLCASSGYRDSYNEQFFGPGTRLTVL.

This clonotype has a handful of counts. This chain joins TRBV20-1 and TRBJ2-7, with 8 bases lining up with TRBD2. The CDR3 is 13 residues long. CDR1 and CDR2 (germline): DFQATT, SNEGSKA (reference sequence). CDR3 sequence (DNA): TGCACCCCGGGGGGGACTGAGAGCTACGAGCAGTACGTC. It codes for CTPGGTESYEQYV.

The V gene is TRBV25-1, the J gene TRBJ1-2; unclear D gene. V dropped 6 bases and J dropped 5 bases, with 19 bases sitting between them. CDR1 is MGHDK and CDR2 is SYGVNS in the germline V gene. This CDR3 contains 15 residues. CDR3 DNA: TGTGCCAGCAGCCCCTGGGCCGGGTTTGGGTATGGCTACACCTTC. This encodes CASSPWAGFGYGYTF.

The chain carries TRBV9 and TRBJ2-2; 7 bases agree with TRBD1. The CDR3 has 15 residues. Germline CDR1 and CDR2: SGDLS and YYNGEE. Trimming cost V 0 bases and J 7 bases; bases outside gene matches: 6. The chain's CDR3 is CASSVEGARIGELFF. The CDR3 nucleotides are TGTGCCAGCAGCGTAGAGGGGGCGAGGATCGGGGAGCTGTTTTTT.

This clonotype was recorded at least ten times. The V and J genes are TRBV5-1 and TRBJ1-3; D is perhaps TRBD1 (6 bases). CDR3 length equals 15 residues. Trimming stripped 4 bases from V and 0 bases from J, with 11 bases between. CDR1 and CDR2 from the germline V gene are SGHRS and YFSETQ. The CDR3 region has the DNA TGCGCCAGCAGCCTCACAGGGAGCTCTGGAAACACCATATATTTT. Translating it yields CASSLTGSSGNTIYF.

There are a few counts of this clonotype. The V gene is TRBV11-2, the J gene TRBJ2-2; 10 bases align to TRBD2. CDR1 and CDR2 (germline): SGHAT, FQNNGV. After removal of 2 bases from V and 7 bases from J, the junction contained 19 bases not matched to a gene. CDR3 length: 20 residues. The CDR3 DNA reads as TGTGCCAGCAGCTTACAATGGGCCCCCAAACTAGCGGGGCAAATCGGGGAGCTGTTTTTT. Translated, it gives CASSLQWAPKLAGQIGELFF. The entire variable domain, with the rest obtained from reference TRBV11-2 and TRBJ2-2, is as follows: EAGVAQSPRYKIIEKRQSVAFWCNPISGHATLYWYQQILGQGPKLLIQFQNNGVVDDSQLPKDRFSAERLKGVDSTLKIQPAKLEDSAVYLCASSLQWAPKLAGQIGELFFGEGSRLTVL.

This chain connects TRBV18 to TRBJ2-7; tentative D call: TRBD1 (5 bases). This CDR3 has 13 residues. Trimming cost V 0 bases and J 6 bases, with 9 bases left between them. Germline assignment: CDR1 KGHSH and CDR2 LQKENI. The CDR3 protein is CASSPPGEPEQYF. CDR3 DNA: TGTGCCAGCTCACCACCAGGGGAACCCGAGCAGTACTTC.